These 5 T cell receptor beta chains share one sample of origin, sequenced in a study of shared clonotypes between healthy human individuals. Measured with immunoSEQ multiplex PCR; TCRdb has only the in-frame clones, and not every one. The sample carries 2 million to 3 million clones, 80% to 95% recorded once. Sequenced material: naive CD4+ T cells from PBMCs. Subset in this sample: CD45RA+ positively selected. All receptors come from a man between 18 and 29 years old in good health. Some clones in this sample may be carry-over from other donors' samples.

This clone was seen a handful of times. Additional DNA sequences in this sample encode the identical CDR3. The chain recombines TRBV20-1 with TRBJ2-1; weak D call: TRBD2 (5 bases). This CDR3 comprises 10 residues. V dropped 4 bases and J dropped 7 bases, with 5 bases sitting between them. Looked up from germline, CDR1 is DFQATT and CDR2 is SNEGSKA (reference sequence). For the CDR3, the DNA is TGCAGTGCTACGGGAAATGAGCAGTTCTTC. Its protein is CSATGNEQFF.

The chain uses TRBV27 and TRBJ1-2; 9 bases fit TRBD1. Trimming at V came to 6 bases and at J to 2 bases, leaving 4 bases not matched to a gene. The CDR3 spans 14 residues. Germline CDR1 and CDR2: MNHEY and SMNVEV (reference sequence). The CDR3 is CASRAQGANYGYTF. The CDR3 DNA follows: TGTGCCAGCAGGGCACAGGGGGCAAACTATGGCTACACCTTC.

About this clone: The sample has other DNA sequences that encode this CDR3 too. The V call is TRBV7-3, the J call TRBJ2-1; D is possibly TRBD2 (6 bases). CDR3 length: 15 residues. The germline V gene has CDR1 SGHTA and CDR2 FQGTGA. V lost 0 bases, J lost 1 base, and 7 bases lay in between. The CDR3: CASSLTRESYNEQFF. The CDR3 DNA reads as TGTGCCAGCAGCTTAACGCGGGAATCCTACAATGAGCAGTTCTTC.

The genes are TRBV10-3 and TRBJ2-3; tentative D call: TRBD2 (6 bases). CDR1 is ENHRY, CDR2 SYGVKD, per germline. V dropped 2 bases and J dropped 0 bases, with 9 bases sitting between them. This CDR3 comprises 15 residues. The CDR3: CAISEPGLSTDTQYF. The CDR3 coding sequence is TGTGCCATCAGTGAGCCGGGACTTAGCACAGATACGCAGTATTTT.

The count of this clone is one. The chain carries TRBV30 and TRBJ1-5; no reliable D call. Trimming stripped 5 bases from V and 11 bases from J, with 16 bases between. This CDR3 is 12 amino acids long. Germline CDR1 reads GTSNPN; CDR2 reads SVGIG (reference sequence). CDR3 nucleotide sequence: TGTGCCTGGGAAACAGCCGATGGGGCCCAGCATTTT. Translation gives CAWETADGAQHF.